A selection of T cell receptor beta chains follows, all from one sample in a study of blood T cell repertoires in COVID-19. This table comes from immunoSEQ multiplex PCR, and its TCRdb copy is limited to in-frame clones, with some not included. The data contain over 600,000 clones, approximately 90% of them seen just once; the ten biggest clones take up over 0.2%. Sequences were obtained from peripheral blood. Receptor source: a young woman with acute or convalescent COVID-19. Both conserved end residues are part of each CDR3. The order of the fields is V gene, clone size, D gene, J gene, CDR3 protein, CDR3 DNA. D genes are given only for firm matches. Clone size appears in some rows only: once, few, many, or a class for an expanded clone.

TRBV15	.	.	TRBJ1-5	CATSRGPDKFSNQPQHF	TGTGCCACCAGCAGAGGGCCGGACAAGTTTAGCAATCAGCCCCAGCATTTT
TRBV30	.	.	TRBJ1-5	CAWSVRPGQPQHF	TGTGCCTGGAGTGTACGGCCGGGGCAGCCCCAGCATTTT
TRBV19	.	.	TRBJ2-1	CASSHVAGPAYNEQFF	TGTGCCAGTAGTCATGTTGCGGGCCCCGCCTACAATGAGCAGTTCTTC
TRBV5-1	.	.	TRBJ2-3	CASSNIDTQYF	TGCGCCAGCAGTAACATCGATACGCAGTATTTT
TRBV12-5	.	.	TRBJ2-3	CASGSPNTDTQYF	TGTGCTAGTGGTTCCCCAAACACAGATACGCAGTATTTT
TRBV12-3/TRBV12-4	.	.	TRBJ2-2	CASSVNTGELFF	TGTGCCAGCTCGGTCAACACCGGGGAGCTGTTTTTT
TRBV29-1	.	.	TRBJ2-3	CSFRTLGLATRDTQYF	TGCAGCTTCAGAACCCTGGGACTCGCCACACGAGATACGCAGTATTTT
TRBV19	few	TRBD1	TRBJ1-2	CASSPRTGGPYGYTF	TGTGCCAGTAGTCCGAGGACAGGGGGCCCCTATGGCTACACCTTC
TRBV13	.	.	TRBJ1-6	CASTSVRGYAYNSPLHF	TGTGCCAGCACCTCCGTGCGGGGATACGCCTATAATTCACCCCTCCACTTT
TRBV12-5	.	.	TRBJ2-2	CATRNTGELFF	TGTGCTACGCGTAACACCGGGGAGCTGTTTTTT
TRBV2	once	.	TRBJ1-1	CASSGEGAYTEAFF	TGTGCCAGCAGTGGTGAAGGGGCGTACACTGAAGCTTTCTTT
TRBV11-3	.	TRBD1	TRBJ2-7	CVPPWDRGAYEQYF	TGTGTTCCGCCTTGGGACAGGGGGGCCTACGAGCAGTACTTC
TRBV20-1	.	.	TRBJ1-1	CSASPVMNTEAFF	TGCAGTGCTAGTCCAGTCATGAACACTGAAGCTTTCTTT
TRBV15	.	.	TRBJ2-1	CATSNRWTSYNEQFF	TGTGCCACCAGCAACAGGTGGACCTCCTACAATGAGCAGTTCTTC
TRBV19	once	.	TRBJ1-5	CASSTGQSGNQPQHF	TGTGCCAGTAGTACAGGACAGTCAGGGAATCAGCCCCAGCATTTT
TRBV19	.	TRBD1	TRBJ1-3	CASSTDRAGNTIYF	TGTGCCAGTAGTACCGACAGGGCCGGAAACACCATATATTTT
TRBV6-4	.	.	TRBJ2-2	CASSEGPGGYGAGELFF	TGTGCCAGCAGTGAAGGTCCTGGGGGGTACGGTGCCGGGGAGCTGTTTTTT
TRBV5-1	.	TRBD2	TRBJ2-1	CASSPTGLAGLGEQFF	TGCGCCAGCAGCCCCACAGGACTAGCGGGCCTCGGGGAGCAGTTCTTC
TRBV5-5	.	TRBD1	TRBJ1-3	CASSPRQGRGENTIYF	TGTGCCAGCAGCCCCAGACAGGGCCGGGGAGAAAACACCATATATTTT
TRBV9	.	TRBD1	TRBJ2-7	CASSPLGTANSYEQYF	TGTGCCAGCAGCCCCCTGGGGACAGCGAATTCCTACGAGCAGTACTTC
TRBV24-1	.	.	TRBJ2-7	CATSDRSDSYEQYF	TGTGCCACCAGTGATCGTTCAGACAGCTACGAGCAGTACTTC
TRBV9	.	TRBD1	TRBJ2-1	CASSLHRGLGNEQFF	TGTGCCAGCAGCTTACACAGGGGATTAGGCAATGAGCAGTTCTTC
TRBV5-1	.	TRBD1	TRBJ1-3	CASSSGTGVAGNTIYF	TGCGCCAGCAGCTCAGGGACAGGGGTCGCTGGAAACACCATATATTTT
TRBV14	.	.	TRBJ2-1	CASSQWGEGLDEQFF	TGTGCCAGCAGCCAATGGGGGGAAGGGCTCGATGAGCAGTTCTTC
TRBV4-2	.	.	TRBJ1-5	CASSQTVSNQPQHF	TGTGCCAGCAGCCAGACAGTGAGCAATCAGCCCCAGCATTTT
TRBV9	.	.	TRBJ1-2	CASSVTGLAEYGYTF	TGTGCCAGCAGCGTCACAGGTCTAGCGGAATATGGCTACACCTTC
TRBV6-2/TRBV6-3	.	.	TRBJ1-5	CASSPPGAQPQHF	TGTGCCAGCAGTCCCCCAGGGGCTCAGCCCCAGCATTTT
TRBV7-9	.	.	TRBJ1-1	CASSLERRAFF	TGTGCCAGCAGCTTGGAGAGAAGAGCTTTCTTT
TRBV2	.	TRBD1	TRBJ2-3	CASSSTGGTDTQYF	TGTGCCAGCAGTTCGACAGGGGGCACAGATACGCAGTATTTT
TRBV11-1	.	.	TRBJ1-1	CASSSPGVPEAFF	TGTGCCAGCAGCTCCCCGGGAGTCCCCGAAGCTTTCTTT
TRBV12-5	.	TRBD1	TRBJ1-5	CASGGDRETNSNQPQHF	TGTGCTAGTGGCGGGGACAGGGAAACCAATAGCAATCAGCCCCAGCATTTT
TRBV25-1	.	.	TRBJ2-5	CASSAQQSSASGETQYF	TGTGCCAGCAGTGCCCAACAGAGTTCCGCCTCTGGAGAGACCCAGTACTTC
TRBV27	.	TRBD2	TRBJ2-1	CASSGGAGGYNEQFF	TGTGCCAGCAGTGGCGGAGCGGGGGGGTACAATGAGCAGTTCTTC
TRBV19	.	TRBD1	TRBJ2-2	CASSIDYLPGGDTGELFF	TGTGCCAGTAGTATAGATTATCTCCCAGGGGGCGACACCGGGGAGCTGTTTTTT
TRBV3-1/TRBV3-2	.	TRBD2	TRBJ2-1	CASSQDISGGPSYEQFF	TGTGCCAGCAGCCAAGATATATCGGGGGGGCCCTCATATGAGCAGTTCTTC
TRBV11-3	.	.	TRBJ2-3	CASSLGGGYTDTQYF	TGTGCCAGCAGCTTAGGAGGCGGCTACACAGATACGCAGTATTTT
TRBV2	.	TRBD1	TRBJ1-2	CASSGAGTGGSVIVGTGGYGYTF	TGTGCCAGCAGTGGAGCCGGGACAGGGGGTTCCGTCATTGTGGGGACAGGGGGCTATGGCTACACCTTC
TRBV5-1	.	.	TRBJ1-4	CASSLGRAGHEKLFF	TGCGCCAGCAGCTTAGGGAGGGCGGGCCATGAAAAACTGTTTTTT
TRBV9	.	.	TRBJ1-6	CASSVGGPGNSPLHF	TGTGCCAGCAGCGTAGGTGGGCCGGGGAATTCACCCCTCCACTTT
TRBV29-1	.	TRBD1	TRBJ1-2	CSVAAGTGRYGYTF	TGCAGCGTTGCGGCCGGGACAGGGCGGTATGGCTACACCTTC
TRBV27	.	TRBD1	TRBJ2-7	CASSSDRAGEQYF	TGTGCCAGCAGTTCGGACAGGGCGGGCGAGCAGTACTTC
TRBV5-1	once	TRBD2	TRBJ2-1	CASSLVIMGLADNEQFF	TGCGCCAGCAGCTTGGTCATCATGGGGCTAGCGGACAATGAGCAGTTCTTC
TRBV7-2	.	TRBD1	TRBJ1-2	CASSSFGTGGADGYTF	TGTGCCAGCAGCTCTTTCGGGACAGGGGGCGCCGATGGCTACACCTTC
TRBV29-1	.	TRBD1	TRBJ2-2	CSGSGTGGTTGELFF	TGCAGCGGGTCCGGGACAGGGGGAACCACCGGGGAGCTGTTTTTT
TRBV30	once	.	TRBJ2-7	CAWSVGGGQYF	TGTGCCTGGAGTGTTGGGGGAGGGCAGTACTTC
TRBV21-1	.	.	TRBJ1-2	CASSKLPDTQNYGYTF	TGTGCCAGCAGCAAACTTCCGGACACACAGAACTATGGCTACACCTTC
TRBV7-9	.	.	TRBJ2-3	CASTLGQGGDTQYF	TGTGCCAGCACCTTAGGGCAGGGTGGAGATACGCAGTATTTT
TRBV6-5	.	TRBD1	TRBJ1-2	CASSPGTGPSTF	TGTGCCAGCAGTCCCGGGACAGGGCCCAGCACCTTC
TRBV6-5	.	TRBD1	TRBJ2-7	CASSQTGNVYEQYF	TGTGCCAGCAGTCAGACAGGGAACGTCTACGAGCAGTACTTC
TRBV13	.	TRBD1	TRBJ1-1	CASSRRTGGMTEAFF	TGTGCCAGCAGCCGACGGACAGGGGGCATGACTGAAGCTTTCTTT
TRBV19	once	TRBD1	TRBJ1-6	CASSIHPDRGFSPLHF	TGTGCCAGTAGTATTCATCCGGACAGGGGATTTTCACCCCTCCACTTT
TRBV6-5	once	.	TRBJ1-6	CASSSNSAYSPLHF	TGTGCCAGCAGCTCTAACAGTGCTTATTCACCCCTCCACTTT
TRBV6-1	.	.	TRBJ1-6	CASSEAGGGNSPLHF	TGTGCCAGCAGTGAAGCGGGAGGGGGTAATTCACCCCTCCACTTT
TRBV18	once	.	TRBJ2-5	CASSPQEKETQYF	TGTGCCAGCTCACCACAGGAGAAAGAGACCCAGTACTTC
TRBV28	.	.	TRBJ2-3	CASSRPRTVTGGVYTDTQYF	TGTGCCAGCAGTCGCCCAAGAACGGTGACAGGAGGAGTATACACAGATACGCAGTATTTT
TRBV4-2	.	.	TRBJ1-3	CASSQDWPLERNTIYF	TGTGCCAGCAGCCAAGATTGGCCCCTAGAGCGAAACACCATATATTTT